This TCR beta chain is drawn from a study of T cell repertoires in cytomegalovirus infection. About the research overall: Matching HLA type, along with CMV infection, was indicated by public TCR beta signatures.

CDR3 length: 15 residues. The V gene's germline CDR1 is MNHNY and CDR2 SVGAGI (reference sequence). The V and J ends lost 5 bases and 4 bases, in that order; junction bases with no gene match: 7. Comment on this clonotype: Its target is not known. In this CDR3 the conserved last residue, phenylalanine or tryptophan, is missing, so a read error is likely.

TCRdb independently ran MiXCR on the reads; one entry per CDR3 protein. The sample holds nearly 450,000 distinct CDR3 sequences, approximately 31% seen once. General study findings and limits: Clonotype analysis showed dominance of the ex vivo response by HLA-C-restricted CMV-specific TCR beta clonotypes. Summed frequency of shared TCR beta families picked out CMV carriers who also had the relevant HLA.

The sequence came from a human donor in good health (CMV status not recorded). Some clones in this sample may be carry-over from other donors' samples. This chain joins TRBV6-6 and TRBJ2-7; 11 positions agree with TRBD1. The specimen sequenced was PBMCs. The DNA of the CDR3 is TGTGCCAGCAGTAAGACCGGGACAGGGGGATACGAGCAGTACTTA. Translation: CASSKTGTGGYEQYL.